These 18 T cell receptor beta chains were all obtained from the same sample, sequenced in a study of OX40 agonist ivuxolimab in advanced cancers. The library was generated by the immunoSEQ multiplex PCR assay. What TCRdb holds here is the immuneACCESS table cut down to in-frame rearrangements. Part of the clones is not present; checked against another copy, under half of the missing clones reflect an unresolved V gene, and the others are unexplained. Here the sample has approximately 78,000 clones; 88% occur a single time. Of the sample, roughly 1% falls within the top ten clones. This sample comprised CD4+ or CD8+ T cells sorted from blood, obtained in a trial of the OX40 agonist ivuxolimab. These receptor sequences come from an adult with an advanced solid tumor such as melanoma, head and neck, liver or kidney cancer.

The gene calls are TRBV4-2 and TRBJ2-1; TRBD2 might be the D (5 bases). With 4 bases removed from V and 2 bases from J, the gap between germline ends came to 6 bases. Germline CDR1 is LGHNA and CDR2 is YNFKEQ. There are 13 residues in the CDR3. Here the CDR3 DNA reads TGTGCCAGCAGCCCACTAGCCTACAATGAGCAGTTCTTC. This translates into CASSPLAYNEQFF.

This clone was detected only once. This chain joins TRBV11-2 and TRBJ1-2; D not resolved. From germline, CDR1 is SGHAT and CDR2 FQNNGV. V shed 2 bases and J shed 1 base, with 14 bases lying between them. This CDR3 spans 16 amino acids. CDR3 protein: CASSLFSGPLNYGYTF. Written as DNA, the CDR3 is TGTGCCAGCAGCTTATTTTCCGGGCCCCTTAACTATGGCTACACCTTC. Full variable domain (missing parts from reference TRBV11-2 and TRBJ1-2): EAGVAQSPRYKIIEKRQSVAFWCNPISGHATLYWYQQILGQGPKLLIQFQNNGVVDDSQLPKDRFSAERLKGVDSTLKIQPAKLEDSAVYLCASSLFSGPLNYGYTFGSGTRLTVV.

The chain combines TRBV18 with TRBJ2-3, with D tentatively TRBD2 (5 bases). CDR1 and CDR2 (germline): KGHSH, LQKENI. The V gene lost 1 base and the J gene lost 2 bases, with 13 bases spanning the gap. The CDR3 runs 16 residues. The CDR3 DNA reads as TGTGCCAGCTCACCACGGGTCCTACGGGACACAGATACGCAGTATTTT. Protein product: CASSPRVLRDTDTQYF.

The chain uses TRBV13 and TRBJ2-7; 9 nucleotides agree with TRBD1. J gave up 7 bases and V 5 bases, and 0 bases lay outside the gene matches. The germline gives CDR1 PRHDT, CDR2 FYEKMQ (reference sequence). The CDR3 consists of 11 residues. CDR3 nucleotide sequence: TGTGCCAGCAGCGGGACAGGGGAGCAGTACTTC. Amino acid sequence: CASSGTGEQYF. Based on the CDR3 plus reference TRBV13 and TRBJ2-7, the full variable domain is AAGVIQSPRHLIKEKRETATLKCYPIPRHDTVYWYQQGPGQDPQFLISFYEKMQSDKGSIPDRFSAQQFSDYHSELNMSSLELGDSALYFCASSGTGEQYFGPGTRLTVT.

The chain has TRBV11-2 and TRBJ2-5; no clear D. The CDR3 runs to 15 residues. Germline values: CDR1 SGHAT, CDR2 FQNNGV. Trimming removed 0 bases at V and 5 bases at J, with 13 bases between. The CDR3 here is CASSLEGWASETQYF. The CDR3 DNA reads as TGTGCCAGCAGCTTAGAGGGGTGGGCGTCCGAGACCCAGTACTTC.

The rearrangement uses TRBV5-1 and TRBJ1-1, with a weak D call TRBD1 (5 bases). Trimming left V 3 bases short and J 0 bases short, with 18 bases between. Germline V CDR1 and CDR2: SGHRS, YFSETQ. The CDR3 has 17 amino acids. CDR3 bases: TGCGCCAGCAGCTCCCTGGGGGACGGAGCCCTGAACACTGAAGCTTTCTTT. It encodes CASSSLGDGALNTEAFF.

The genes are TRBV5-1 and TRBJ2-1, with 7 bases identical to TRBD2. Unmatched junction bases numbered 16, after V lost 8 bases and J lost 8 bases. Germline V gene sequence: CDR1 SGHRS, CDR2 YFSETQ. CDR3 size: 15 residues. CDR3 in amino acids: CASQRAGTVGDEQFF. The CDR3, as DNA: TGCGCCAGTCAAAGAGCGGGAACGGTCGGGGATGAGCAGTTCTTC.

This chain links TRBV5-6 with TRBJ2-1; 11 bases are shared with TRBD2. V trimming: 3 bases; J trimming: 6 bases; junction bases outside the gene matches: 8. This CDR3 has 16 residues. Germline CDR1 reads SGHDT; CDR2 reads YYEEEE. The CDR3 loop is CASSSNRLAGTNEQFF. The DNA of the CDR3 is TGTGCCAGCAGCTCGAACCGACTAGCGGGAACCAATGAGCAGTTCTTC.

This CDR3 reads CASSLTIGELFF. CDR3 nucleotides: TGTGCCAGCAGCTTAACAATCGGGGAGCTGTTTTTT. The chain couples TRBV7-9 to TRBJ2-2; D unclear. The CDR3 has 12 residues. Per the germline V gene, CDR1 is SEHNR and CDR2 is FQNEAQ (reference sequence). V lost 2 bases and J lost 7, with 5 bases in between.

This clone was seen once. The gene calls are TRBV2 and TRBJ1-6; TRBD1 matches at 8 bases. Germline V gene sequence: CDR1 SNHLY, CDR2 FYNNEI. V dropped 3 bases and J dropped 6; count of bases not matched to a gene: 4. The CDR3 covers 15 residues. The CDR3, as DNA: TGTGCCAGCAGTGATACAGGGGGGAGTAATTCACCCCTCCACTTT. Translation: CASSDTGGSNSPLHF.

The V gene is TRBV12-5, the J gene TRBJ2-3, with 9 bases identical to TRBD2. Germline V lookup: CDR1 LGHNT, CDR2 FRNRAP. The CDR3 sequence is 16 residues long. Losses at the gene ends were 1 base for V and 4 bases for J; bases not matched to a gene: 6. CDR3 protein: CASGLGTSVISDTQYF. Written as DNA, the CDR3 is TGTGCTAGTGGTTTGGGGACTAGCGTGATTTCAGATACGCAGTATTTT.

This clone has more than one count but fewer than ten. The chain joins TRBV28 to TRBJ1-2; 10 nucleotides match TRBD1. Germline loops: CDR1 MDHEN, CDR2 SYDVKM. Trimming removed 7 bases from V and 11 bases from J; junction bases left unmatched: 7. This CDR3 is built from 12 residues. CDR3 in DNA: TGTGCCAGCAATATCCGGGACAGGGGATACACCTTC. Its translation: CASNIRDRGYTF.

This chain links TRBV28 with TRBJ2-5; D not certain. Germline values: CDR1 MDHEN, CDR2 SYDVKM. Trimming left V 6 bases short and J 7 bases short, with 12 bases between. The CDR3 is 12 amino acids. The CDR3 region is CASSLTLGTQYF. CDR3 DNA: TGTGCCAGCAGCCTCACCCTCGGGACCCAGTACTTC.

The rearrangement uses TRBV2 and TRBJ1-1; D is unresolved. CDR3 length: 13 amino acids. Germline V CDR1 and CDR2: SNHLY, FYNNEI. V was trimmed by 3 bases and J by 1 base, leaving 6 bases between them. The CDR3 here is CASSDWTNTEAFF. The DNA of the CDR3 is TGTGCCAGCAGTGATTGGACGAACACTGAAGCTTTCTTT. The full variable domain, its missing parts supplied by reference TRBV2 and TRBJ1-1, is EPEVTQTPSHQVTQMGQEVILRCVPISNHLYFYWYRQILGQKVEFLVSFYNNEISEKSEIFDDQFSVERPDGSNFTLKIRSTKLEDSAMYFCASSDWTNTEAFFGQGTRLTVV.

The gene calls are TRBV5-1 and TRBJ1-2; 8 positions agree with TRBD1. V lost 2 bases to trimming and J lost 5 bases; unmatched junction nucleotides: 8. The CDR3 runs 15 residues. From germline, CDR1 is SGHRS and CDR2 YFSETQ. The CDR3 DNA is TGCGCCAGCAGCTTAGGGACAGGTCTTCAATATGGCTACACCTTC. Translating it yields CASSLGTGLQYGYTF. Combining the CDR3 with reference TRBV5-1 and TRBJ1-2 gives the whole variable domain KAGVTQTPRYLIKTRGQQVTLSCSPISGHRSVSWYQQTPGQGLQFLFEYFSETQRNKGNFPGRFSGRQFSNSRSEMNVSTLELGDSALYLCASSLGTGLQYGYTFGSGTRLTVV.

The V gene is TRBV28, the J gene TRBJ2-5; maybe TRBD2 (6 bases). Germline V gives CDR1 MDHEN, CDR2 SYDVKM. The V end lost 5 bases, the J end lost 4 bases, and 26 bases lay between the germline ends. The CDR3 sequence is 18 residues long. The CDR3 protein is CASSPYISPEGTGETQYF. For the CDR3, the DNA is TGTGCCAGCAGTCCCTATATATCCCCGGAGGGGACGGGAGAGACCCAGTACTTC.

The gene calls are TRBV7-2 and TRBJ2-7; D remains ambiguous. This CDR3 has 13 amino acids. V lost 1 base and J 3 bases, leaving 7 bases between the germline ends. Looked up from germline, CDR1 is SGHTA and CDR2 is FQGNSA. CDR3 region: CASSLGRLYEQYF. The CDR3 nucleotides are TGTGCCAGCAGCTTAGGCAGACTCTACGAGCAGTACTTC.

The V and J genes are TRBV28 and TRBJ2-6; D unclear. The length of the CDR3 is 19 residues. Trimming shortened V by 0 bases and J by 0 bases, and 15 bases separated the two germline ends. Germline V gene lookup returns CDR1 MDHEN and CDR2 SYDVKM. As DNA, the CDR3 is TGTGCCAGCAGTTTATGGTACGAGGTGATGCGCTCTGGGGCCAACGTCCTGACTTTC. Protein product: CASSLWYEVMRSGANVLTF.